This entry is about one T cell receptor beta chain. Its target is not known. This sample was included in a study of T cells expressing NK-cell markers. Study summary: Source material for TCR beta repertoires consisted of sorted CD3+CD56+NKG2C+, CD3+CD56+NKG2C- and CD3+CD56-NKG2C+ T cells. General observations from the study: The study found these clonotypes also leading the CD3+CD56-NKG2C+ fraction in several donors.

TCRdb processed the 5' RACE reads again and assigns one entry to each CDR3 protein, with no DNA. Seen in this sample are 400,000 to 500,000 distinct CDR3 sequences; the ten most common clones hold roughly 8%. Per the germline V gene, CDR1 is LNHNV and CDR2 is YYDKDF (reference sequence). CDR3 size: 15 residues. The TCR originated in a woman aged 18 to 75 in good health. The chain employs TRBV15 and TRBJ1-1. What was sequenced was blood T cells: a sorted CD56 or NKG2C T cell subset, CD4+ or CD8+ T cells, or bulk PBMC T cells (not recorded which). The CDR3 protein is CATSTPPGRTPEAFF.